This T cell receptor (beta chain) derives from a study of long-term antiretroviral therapy in people with HIV. General study points: Unavailable data included ART adherence, viral resistance and therapy changes (switches in treatment). Diversity rose after ART but stayed below transplant donor controls.

The V segment lost 4 bases and the J segment 1 base; nucleotides outside the gene matches: 0. CDR1 and CDR2 from the germline V gene are SNHLY and FYNNEI. The CDR3 loop spans 14 amino acids. Comments on this clone: Its antigen remains unknown.

The authors ran the immunoSEQ assay, v3.0, at survey level. Roughly 40,000-50,000 T-cell genomes per sample were the sequencing target. Assay used: immunoSEQ multiplex PCR; TCRdb lists only in-frame clones, some missing. This table has around 25,000 clones, 85% to 95% appearing once. The chain joins TRBV2 to TRBJ1-3; 8 positions agree with TRBD1. The sequencing used unsorted PBMCs, collected around 5.2 years after starting antiretroviral therapy. The receptor was derived from a woman between 50 and 59 years old with HIV. CDR3 amino acids: CASSGQGSGNTIYF. CDR3 sequence (DNA): TGTGCCAGCAGTGGACAGGGGTCTGGAAACACCATATATTTT.